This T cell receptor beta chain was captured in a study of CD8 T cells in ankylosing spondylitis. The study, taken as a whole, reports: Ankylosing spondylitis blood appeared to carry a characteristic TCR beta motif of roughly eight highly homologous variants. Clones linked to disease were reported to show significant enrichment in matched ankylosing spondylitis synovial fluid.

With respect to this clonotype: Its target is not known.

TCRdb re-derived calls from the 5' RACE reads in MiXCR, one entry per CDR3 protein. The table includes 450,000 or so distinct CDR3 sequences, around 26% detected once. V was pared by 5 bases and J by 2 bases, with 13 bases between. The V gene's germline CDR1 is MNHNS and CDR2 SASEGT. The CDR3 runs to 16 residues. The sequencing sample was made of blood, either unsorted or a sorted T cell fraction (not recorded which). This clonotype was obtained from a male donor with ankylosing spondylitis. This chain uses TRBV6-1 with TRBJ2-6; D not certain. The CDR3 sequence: CASSTALSPGANVLTF. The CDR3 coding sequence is TGTGCCAGCAGTACGGCCTTGTCTCCTGGGGCCAACGTCCTGACTTTC.